One and the same sample provided the 6 T cell receptor beta chains below, sequenced in a study of identical twins. TCRdb itself ran the 5' RACE reads through MiXCR, one entry per CDR3 protein. This sample has some 710,000 distinct CDR3 sequences, with around 6% found just once. The material sequenced was naive T cells sorted from blood. All receptors come from a man aged 18 to 30 in good health.

This clonotype was seen many times. In nucleotides, the CDR3 is TGTGCCAGCAGTTTAGTTCGAGGGTACGGGGAGCTGTTTTTT. Encoded protein: CASSLVRGYGELFF. The rearrangement joins TRBV12-3 or TRBV12-4 to TRBJ2-2, with D maybe TRBD2 (5 bases). The CDR3 length is 14 residues. V lost 1 base and J lost 7, with 10 bases in between.

This chain links TRBV20-1 with TRBJ1-1, with TRBD1 as a possible D gene (5 bases). Germline assignment: CDR1 DFQATT and CDR2 SNEGSKA (reference sequence). With 1 base removed from V and 1 base from J, the gap between germline ends came to 13 bases. This CDR3 contains 15 residues. CDR3 in DNA: TGCAGTGCTAGAGTCATGGACATCTCGAACACTGAAGCTTTCTTT. This codes for CSARVMDISNTEAFF.

V and J are TRBV24-1 and TRBJ2-7, with D hard to call. V lost 6 bases and J lost 0, with 8 bases in between. From germline, CDR1 is KGHDR and CDR2 SFDVKD. This CDR3 spans 13 amino acids. The CDR3 loop is CATSSTGSYEQYF. In nucleotides, the CDR3 is TGTGCCACCAGTTCGACGGGCTCCTACGAGCAGTACTTC.

This clonotype was seen repeatedly, ten times or more. The chain employs TRBV15 and TRBJ2-5; D ambiguous. Per the germline V gene, CDR1 is LNHNV and CDR2 is YYDKDF (reference sequence). The CDR3 covers 15 residues. V was trimmed by 0 bases and J by 4 bases, leaving 12 bases between them. For the CDR3, the DNA is TGTGCCACCAGCAGAGATCAAGTGAATACAGAGACCCAGTACTTC. Its protein product is CATSRDQVNTETQYF. The whole variable domain, remainder taken from reference TRBV15 and TRBJ2-5, is DAMVIQNPRYQVTQFGKPVTLSCSQTLNHNVMYWYQQKSSQAPKLLFHYYDKDFNNEADTPDNFQSRRPNTSFCFLDIRSPGLGDTAMYLCATSRDQVNTETQYFGPGTRLLVL.

CDR3 nucleotide sequence: TGCGCCAGCAGTGATGGGACAGTCCAAGAGACCCAGTACTTC. Its protein product is CASSDGTVQETQYF. J is TRBJ2-5 and V is TRBV10-1; TRBD1 aligns across 7 bases. The ends lost 3 bases at V and 1 base at J; junction bases unmatched: 2. Germline V CDR1 and CDR2: WNHNN, SYGVQD (reference sequence). The CDR3 contains 14 residues.

The V call is TRBV6-2 or TRBV6-3, the J call TRBJ2-1; D unclear. The CDR3 extends over 12 amino acids. V dropped 0 bases and J dropped 15 bases, with 12 bases sitting between them. Germline CDR1 reads MNHEY; CDR2 reads SVGEGT. The CDR3 DNA is TGTGCCAGCAGTTACTCGAGAATAGATCCGTTCTTC. It yields the protein CASSYSRIDPFF.